This T cell receptor (beta chain) was sequenced during a study of spatial heterogeneity in lung cancer. Study at large: About two years after resection was the median timing of the follow-up PBMC samples, which were sequenced when available. Raw-read counts averaged over ten per unique TCR and UMI combination.

The CDR3 loop spans 15 amino acids. Germline CDR1 reads SGHTA; CDR2 reads FQGTGA. The ends lost 5 bases at V and 1 base at J; junction bases unmatched: 7. This clonotype was detected only a few times. The sample's time point: blood at routine non-recurrence follow-up after resection. Every TCR cDNA molecule bore its own unique molecular identifier. TCRdb redid the calling of the 5' RACE reads with MiXCR, one entry per CDR3 protein. The sample yields about 100,000 distinct CDR3 sequences, roughly a fifth seen once. The source was PBMCs, collected at follow-up. The chain carries TRBV7-3 and TRBJ2-5, with TRBD1 matching over 7 bases. The source of this sequence is a male donor with early-stage non-small cell lung cancer. The CDR3 protein is CASSKTGTPQETQYF. The DNA of the CDR3 is TGTGCCAGCAGCAAGACAGGGACCCCCCAAGAGACCCAGTACTTC.